The rows below give T cell receptor beta chains drawn from one sample of a study of OX40 agonist ivuxolimab in advanced cancers. TCRdb's copy holds only in-frame clones and misses some; the assay was immunoSEQ multiplex PCR. The sample has roughly 73,000 clones, around nine tenths seen once; the top ten hold 2.5%. Sample: CD4+ or CD8+ T cells sorted from blood, taken in a trial of the OX40 agonist ivuxolimab. The source of these receptors is an adult with an advanced solid tumor such as melanoma, head and neck, liver or kidney cancer. Both conserved end residues are part of each CDR3. A D gene is named only where the DNA matches it firmly. Rows give clone size only sometimes, using once, few, many, or a class for an expanded clone.

d_call clone_size j_call v_call cdr3_aa cdr3_nt
TRBD1 NA TRBJ2-6 TRBV19 CASIQGAAGANVLTF TGTGCCAGTATTCAGGGGGCAGCAGGGGCCAACGTCCTGACTTTC
NA NA TRBJ1-6 TRBV6-1 CASRTVPNSPLHF TGTGCCAGCCGGACAGTTCCTAATTCACCCCTCCACTTT
TRBD1 once TRBJ2-2 TRBV5-1 CASSPQGPGELFF TGCGCCAGCAGTCCACAGGGGCCCGGGGAGCTGTTTTTT
NA NA TRBJ2-3 TRBV5-1 CASSLAPGWGTDTQYF TGCGCCAGCAGCTTGGCACCGGGGTGGGGCACAGATACGCAGTATTTT
TRBD2 NA TRBJ2-1 TRBV5-4 CASSSMTSGRAKNEQFF TGTGCCAGCAGCTCAATGACTAGCGGGAGGGCCAAGAATGAGCAGTTCTTC
NA NA TRBJ1-4 TRBV6-1 CASSLNPDRFGKLFF TGTGCCAGCAGTTTAAATCCTGACCGGTTTGGAAAACTGTTTTTT
NA NA TRBJ2-3 TRBV6-1 CASSDRGRRDTQYF TGTGCCAGCAGCGACCGGGGGCGGAGAGATACGCAGTATTTT
NA NA TRBJ2-1 TRBV5-1 CASKPQASNNEQFF TGCGCCAGCAAGCCGCAGGCCTCAAACAATGAGCAGTTCTTC
NA NA TRBJ1-1 TRBV7-2 CASSLADGFRETEAFF TGTGCCAGCAGCTTAGCGGACGGTTTCCGGGAGACTGAAGCTTTCTTT
NA NA TRBJ2-7 TRBV19 CASSMRAAASDYEQYF TGTGCCAGTAGTATGCGGGCCGCGGCGTCCGACTACGAGCAGTACTTC
NA NA TRBJ2-3 TRBV7-9 CASSLGRGSTDTQYF TGTGCCAGCAGCTTGGGACGGGGAAGCACAGATACGCAGTATTTT
NA NA TRBJ2-7 TRBV6-1 CASSEYAMRDDSYEQYF TGTGCCAGCAGTGAATATGCTATGCGGGATGACTCGTACGAGCAGTACTTC
TRBD1 NA TRBJ1-3 TRBV10-3 CATTGTGGLGNTIYF TGTGCCACCACCGGGACAGGGGGTTTGGGAAACACCATATATTTT
NA few TRBJ1-5 TRBV19 CASSNRINQPQHF TGTGCCAGTAGTAACAGGATCAATCAGCCCCAGCATTTT
TRBD1 NA TRBJ2-7 TRBV4-1 CASSRDRESEQYF TGCGCCAGCAGCCGGGACAGGGAGAGCGAGCAGTACTTC
TRBD2 NA TRBJ2-3 TRBV7-9 CASRPAGLAGTDTQYF TGTGCCAGCAGACCAGCCGGGCTAGCGGGGACAGATACGCAGTATTTT
TRBD2 NA TRBJ2-3 TRBV30 CAWSYSGMSTDTQYF TGTGCCTGGAGTTATAGCGGGATGAGCACAGATACGCAGTATTTT